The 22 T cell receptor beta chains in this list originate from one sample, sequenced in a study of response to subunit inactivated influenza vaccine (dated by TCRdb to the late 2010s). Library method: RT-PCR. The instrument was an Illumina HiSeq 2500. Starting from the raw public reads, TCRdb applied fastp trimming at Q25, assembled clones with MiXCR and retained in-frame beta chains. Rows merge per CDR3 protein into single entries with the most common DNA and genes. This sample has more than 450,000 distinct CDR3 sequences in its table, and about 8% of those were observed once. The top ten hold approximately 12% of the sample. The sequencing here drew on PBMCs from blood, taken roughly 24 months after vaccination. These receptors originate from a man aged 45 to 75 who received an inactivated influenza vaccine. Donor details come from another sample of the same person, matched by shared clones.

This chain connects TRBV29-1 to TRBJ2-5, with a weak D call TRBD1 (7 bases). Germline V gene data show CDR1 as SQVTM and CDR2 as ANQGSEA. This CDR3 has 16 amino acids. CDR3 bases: TGCACCTCACGGGGGACAGCAAAGCGGGTACAAGAGACCCAGTACTTC. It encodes CTSRGTAKRVQETQYF.

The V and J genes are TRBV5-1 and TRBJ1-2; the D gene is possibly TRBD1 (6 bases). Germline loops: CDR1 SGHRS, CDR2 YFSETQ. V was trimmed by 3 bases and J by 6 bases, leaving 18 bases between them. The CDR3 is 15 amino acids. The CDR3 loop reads CASSSITGLVDGYTF. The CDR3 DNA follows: TGCGCCAGCAGCTCGATTACAGGGTTAGTCGATGGCTACACCTTC. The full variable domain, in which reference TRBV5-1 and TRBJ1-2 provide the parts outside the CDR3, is KAGVTQTPRYLIKTRGQQVTLSCSPISGHRSVSWYQQTPGQGLQFLFEYFSETQRNKGNFPGRFSGRQFSNSRSEMNVSTLELGDSALYLCASSSITGLVDGYTFGSGTRLTVV.

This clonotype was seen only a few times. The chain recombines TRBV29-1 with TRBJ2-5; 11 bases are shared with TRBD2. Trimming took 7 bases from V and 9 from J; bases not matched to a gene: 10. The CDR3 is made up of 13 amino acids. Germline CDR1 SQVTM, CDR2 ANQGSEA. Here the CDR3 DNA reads TGCAGCGCACTAGCGGGGGAAGAGATGGCCCAGTACTTC. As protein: CSALAGEEMAQYF.

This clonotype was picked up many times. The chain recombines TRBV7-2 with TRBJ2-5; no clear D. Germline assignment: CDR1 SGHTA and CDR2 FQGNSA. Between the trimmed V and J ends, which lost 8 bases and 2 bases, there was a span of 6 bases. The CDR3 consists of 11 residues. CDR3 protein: CASRLQETQYF. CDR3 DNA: TGTGCCAGCCGTCTACAAGAGACCCAGTACTTC.

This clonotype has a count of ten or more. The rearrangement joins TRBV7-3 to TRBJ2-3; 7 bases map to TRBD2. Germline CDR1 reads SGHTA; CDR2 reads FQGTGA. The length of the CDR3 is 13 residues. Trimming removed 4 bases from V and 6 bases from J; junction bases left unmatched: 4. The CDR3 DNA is TGTGCCAGCAGCTCAAGCGGGACGGATACGCAGTATTTT. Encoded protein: CASSSSGTDTQYF.

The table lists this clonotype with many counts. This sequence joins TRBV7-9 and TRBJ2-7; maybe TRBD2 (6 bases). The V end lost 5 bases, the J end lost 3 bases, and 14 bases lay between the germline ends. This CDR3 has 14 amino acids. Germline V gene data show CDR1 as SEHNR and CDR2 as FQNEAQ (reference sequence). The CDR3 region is CASSLGGSFYEQYF. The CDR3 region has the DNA TGTGCCAGCAGCCTCGGGGGAAGCTTCTACGAGCAGTACTTC. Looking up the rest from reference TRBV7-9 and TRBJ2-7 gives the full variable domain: DTGVSQNPRHKITKRGQNVTFRCDPISEHNRLYWYRQTLGQGPEFLTYFQNEAQLEKSRLLSDRFSAERPKGSFSTLEIQRTEQGDSAMYLCASSLGGSFYEQYFGPGTRLTVT.

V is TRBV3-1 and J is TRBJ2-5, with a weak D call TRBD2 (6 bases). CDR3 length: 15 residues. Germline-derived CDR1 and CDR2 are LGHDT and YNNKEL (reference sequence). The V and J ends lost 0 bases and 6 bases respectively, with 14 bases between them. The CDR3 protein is CASSQDGGFQQTQYF. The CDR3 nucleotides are TGTGCCAGCAGCCAAGATGGGGGGTTTCAACAGACCCAGTACTTC.

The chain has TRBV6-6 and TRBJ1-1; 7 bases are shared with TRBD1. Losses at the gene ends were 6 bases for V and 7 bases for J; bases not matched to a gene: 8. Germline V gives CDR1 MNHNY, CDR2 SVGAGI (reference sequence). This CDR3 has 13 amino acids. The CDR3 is CASRRTGDYEAFF. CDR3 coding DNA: TGTGCCAGCAGGAGAACAGGGGACTATGAAGCTTTCTTT.

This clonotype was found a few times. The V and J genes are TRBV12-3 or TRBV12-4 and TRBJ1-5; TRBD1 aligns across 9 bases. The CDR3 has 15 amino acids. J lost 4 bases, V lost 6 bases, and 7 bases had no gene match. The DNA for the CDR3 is TGTGCCAGCAGCTTAACAGGGGGCCCAAATCAGCCCCAGCATTTT. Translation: CASSLTGGPNQPQHF.

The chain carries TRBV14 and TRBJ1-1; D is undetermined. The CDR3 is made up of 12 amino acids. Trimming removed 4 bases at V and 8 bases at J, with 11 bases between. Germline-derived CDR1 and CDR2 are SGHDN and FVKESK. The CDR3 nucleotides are TGTGCCAGCAGCCGTTACGGGGTGGAAGCTTTCTTT. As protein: CASSRYGVEAFF.

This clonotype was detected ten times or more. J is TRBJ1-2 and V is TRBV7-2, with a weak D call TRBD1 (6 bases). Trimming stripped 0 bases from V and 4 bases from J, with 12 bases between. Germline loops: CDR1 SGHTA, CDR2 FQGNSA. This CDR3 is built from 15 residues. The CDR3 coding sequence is TGTGCCAGCAGCTTAGCCCGAACAGGGAGCTATGGCTACACCTTC. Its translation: CASSLARTGSYGYTF.

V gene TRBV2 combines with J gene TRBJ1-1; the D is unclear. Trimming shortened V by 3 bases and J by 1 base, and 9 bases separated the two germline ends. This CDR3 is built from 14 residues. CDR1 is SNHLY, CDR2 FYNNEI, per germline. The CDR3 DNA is TGTGCCAGCAGTGAGGGTTGGGGGAACACTGAAGCTTTCTTT. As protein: CASSEGWGNTEAFF.

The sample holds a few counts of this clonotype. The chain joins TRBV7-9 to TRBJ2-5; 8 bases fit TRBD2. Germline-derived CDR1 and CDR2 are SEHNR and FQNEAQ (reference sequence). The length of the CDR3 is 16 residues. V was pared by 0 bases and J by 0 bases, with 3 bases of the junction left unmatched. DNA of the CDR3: TGTGCCAGCAGCTTAGCACTAGCGGAATACCAAGAGACCCAGTACTTC. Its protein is CASSLALAEYQETQYF.

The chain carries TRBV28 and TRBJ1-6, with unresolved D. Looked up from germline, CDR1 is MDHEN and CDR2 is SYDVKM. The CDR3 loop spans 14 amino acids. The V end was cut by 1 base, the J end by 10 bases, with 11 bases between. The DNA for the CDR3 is TGTGCCAGCAGTTTATCAGGTCGCAGGTCACCCCTCCACTTT. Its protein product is CASSLSGRRSPLHF. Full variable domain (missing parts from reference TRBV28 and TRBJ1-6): DVKVTQSSRYLVKRTGEKVFLECVQDMDHENMFWYRQDPGLGLRLIYFSYDVKMKEKGDIPEGYSVSREKKERFSLILESASTNQTSMYLCASSLSGRRSPLHFGNGTRLTVT.

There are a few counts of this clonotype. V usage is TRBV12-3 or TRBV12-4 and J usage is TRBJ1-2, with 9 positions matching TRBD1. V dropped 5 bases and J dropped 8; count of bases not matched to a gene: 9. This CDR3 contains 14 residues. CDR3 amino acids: CASSPGTGLRGYTF. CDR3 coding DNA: TGTGCCAGCAGTCCCGGGACAGGGCTGAGGGGCTACACCTTC.

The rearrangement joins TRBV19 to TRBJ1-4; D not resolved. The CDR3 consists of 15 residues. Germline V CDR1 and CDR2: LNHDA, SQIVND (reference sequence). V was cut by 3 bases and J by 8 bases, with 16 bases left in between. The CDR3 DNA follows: TGTGCCAGTAGTATCGTTGAGGGAAGGAACGAAAAACTGTTTTTT. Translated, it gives CASSIVEGRNEKLFF.

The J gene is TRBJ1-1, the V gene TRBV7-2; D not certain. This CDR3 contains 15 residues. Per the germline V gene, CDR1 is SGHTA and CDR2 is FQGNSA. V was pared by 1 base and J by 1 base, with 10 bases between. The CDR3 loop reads CASSLVWGGNTEAFF. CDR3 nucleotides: TGTGCCAGCAGCTTAGTTTGGGGAGGGAACACTGAAGCTTTCTTT.

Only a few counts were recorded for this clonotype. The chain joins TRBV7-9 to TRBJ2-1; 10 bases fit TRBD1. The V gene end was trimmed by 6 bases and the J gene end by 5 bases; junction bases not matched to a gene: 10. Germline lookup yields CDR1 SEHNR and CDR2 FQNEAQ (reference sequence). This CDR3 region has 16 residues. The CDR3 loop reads CASRANLGTGDNEQFF. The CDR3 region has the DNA TGTGCCAGCAGAGCGAACCTCGGGACAGGGGACAATGAGCAGTTCTTC.

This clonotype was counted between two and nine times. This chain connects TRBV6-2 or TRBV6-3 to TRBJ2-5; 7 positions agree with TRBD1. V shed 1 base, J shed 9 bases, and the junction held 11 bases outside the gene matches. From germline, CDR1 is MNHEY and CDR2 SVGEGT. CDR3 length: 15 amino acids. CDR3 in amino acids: CASSYWDSQGSAQYF. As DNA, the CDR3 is TGTGCCAGCAGTTACTGGGACAGCCAGGGTTCGGCCCAGTACTTC.

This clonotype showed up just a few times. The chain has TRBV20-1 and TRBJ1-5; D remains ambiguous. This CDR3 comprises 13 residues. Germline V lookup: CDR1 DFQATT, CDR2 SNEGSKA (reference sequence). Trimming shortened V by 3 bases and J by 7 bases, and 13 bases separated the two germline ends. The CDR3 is CSASGRDRQPQHF. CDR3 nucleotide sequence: TGCAGTGCTAGTGGCCGGGATCGACAGCCCCAGCATTTT.

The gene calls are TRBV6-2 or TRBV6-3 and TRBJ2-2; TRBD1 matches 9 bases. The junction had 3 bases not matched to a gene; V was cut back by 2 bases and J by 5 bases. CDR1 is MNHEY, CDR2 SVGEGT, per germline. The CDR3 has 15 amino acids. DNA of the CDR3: TGTGCCAGCAGTTACAGGACAGGGGTAACCGGGGAGCTGTTTTTT. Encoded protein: CASSYRTGVTGELFF.

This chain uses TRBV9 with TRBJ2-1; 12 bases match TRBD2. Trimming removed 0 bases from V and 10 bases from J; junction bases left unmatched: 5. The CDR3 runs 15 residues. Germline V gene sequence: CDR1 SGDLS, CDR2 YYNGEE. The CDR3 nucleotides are TGTGCCAGCAGCGTAGCCGCGGGACTAGCGGGCGAGCAGTTCTTC. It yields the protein CASSVAAGLAGEQFF.